The entry below gives a single T cell receptor beta chain sequence along with its context. The sample comes from a study of blood T cell repertoires in COVID-19. On the study more broadly: Material from acute and convalescent COVID-19 was sourced from the United States, Italy and Spain.

Produced via immunoSEQ multiplex PCR; TCRdb's table is partial and in-frame only. The sample holds under 100,000 clones, over 80% seen once. The TCR comes from a man aged 80 or over with active or convalescent COVID-19. The source material was peripheral blood.

CDR3 DNA: TGTGCCAGCAGCCAACTCCGACAGGGGAATTCACCCCTCCACTTT. Translating it yields CASSQLRQGNSPLHF. J is TRBJ1-6 and V is TRBV7-3; 8 bases map to TRBD1. The CDR3 is 15 amino acids. Germline CDR1 SGHTA, CDR2 FQGTGA. V lost 5 bases, J lost 7 bases, and 7 bases stayed unmatched.